This T cell receptor beta chain was documented in a study of PD-1 blockade in classical Hodgkin lymphoma. Profiled with immunoSEQ multiplex PCR; TCRdb holds only in-frame clones, not every one. The table lists about 97,000 clones, roughly 91% of them singletons. Notes on this clone: Antigen unknown.

All patients relapsed after autologous stem cell transplantation, and brentuximab vedotin exposure varied. With 0 bases removed from V and 2 bases from J, the gap between germline ends came to 15 bases. CDR3 length: 16 amino acids. Germline V lookup: CDR1 GTSNPN, CDR2 SVGIG (reference sequence). Whole-study findings and limits: For complete responders, baseline diversity was comparable to that of newly diagnosed patients. Patients starting nivolumab under 1 year after ASCT were excluded. Newly diagnosed patients reportedly trailed healthy donors in baseline TCR diversity.

The sequence was obtained from a human donor with classical Hodgkin lymphoma. The specimen comprised peripheral blood mononuclear cells (PBMCs), sampled before the second cycle of nivolumab. The rearrangement links TRBV30 to TRBJ2-3; tentative D call: TRBD1 (5 bases). This CDR3 reads CAWSVGSGSFTDTQYF. The CDR3 DNA follows: TGTGCCTGGAGTGTGGGCTCAGGGTCCTTCACAGATACGCAGTATTTT.